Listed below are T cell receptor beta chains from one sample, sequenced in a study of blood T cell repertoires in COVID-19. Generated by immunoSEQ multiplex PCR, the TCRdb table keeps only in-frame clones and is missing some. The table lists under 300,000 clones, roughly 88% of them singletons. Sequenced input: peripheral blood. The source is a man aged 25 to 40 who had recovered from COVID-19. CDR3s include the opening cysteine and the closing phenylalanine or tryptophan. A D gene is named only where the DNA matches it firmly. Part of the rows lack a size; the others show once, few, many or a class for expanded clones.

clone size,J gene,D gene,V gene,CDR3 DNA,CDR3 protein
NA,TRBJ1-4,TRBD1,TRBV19,TGTGCCAGTAGTGTCTCCGGGACAGGCAAAGAAAAACTGTTTTTT,CASSVSGTGKEKLFF
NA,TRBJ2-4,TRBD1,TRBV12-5,TGTGCTAGTGGTTTGGTACTAGGGACAGGTGCCATGACCCCGAGCCCCTTAGCCAAAAACATTCAGTACTTC,CASGLVLGTGAMTPSPLAKNIQYF
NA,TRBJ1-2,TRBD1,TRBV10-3,TGTGCCATTCCCAAGGCTTCGGGGACAGAGGCTAACTATGGCTACACCTTC,CAIPKASGTEANYGYTF
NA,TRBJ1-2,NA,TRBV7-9,TGTGCCAGCAGCCCCGGTGCCTATGGCTACACCTTC,CASSPGAYGYTF
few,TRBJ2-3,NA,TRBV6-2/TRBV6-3,TGTGCCAGCAGTTTATTGGGCGGGAGCACAGATACGCAGTATTTT,CASSLLGGSTDTQYF
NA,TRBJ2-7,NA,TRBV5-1,TGCGCCAGCAGCTTTAGAATTGCGTACGAGCAGTACTTC,CASSFRIAYEQYF
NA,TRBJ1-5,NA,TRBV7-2,TGTGCCAGCAGCGAACGACAGAACAATCAGCCCCAGCATTTT,CASSERQNNQPQHF
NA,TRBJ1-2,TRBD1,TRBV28,TGTGCCAGCAGTCCATACACGAGCCGGGACAGGGGACTCTATGGCTACACCTTC,CASSPYTSRDRGLYGYTF
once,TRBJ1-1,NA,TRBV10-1,TGCGCCAGCAGTGTTGGAGGGAACACTGAAGCTTTCTTT,CASSVGGNTEAFF
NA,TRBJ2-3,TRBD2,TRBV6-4,TGTGCCAGCAGCGGGGGGAACACAGATACGCAGTATTTT,CASSGGNTDTQYF
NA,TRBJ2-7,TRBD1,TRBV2,TGTGCCAGCAGGACAGGGACAGGGCCATTACGTTCATACGAGCAGTACTTC,CASRTGTGPLRSYEQYF
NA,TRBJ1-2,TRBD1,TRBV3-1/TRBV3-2,TGTGCCAGCAGCCCTTGGGACAGAGCTAACTATGGCTACACCTTC,CASSPWDRANYGYTF
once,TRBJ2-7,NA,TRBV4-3,TGCGCCAGCAGCCAAGATCGGGAAGGCGCCTTGGGGGAGCAGTACTTC,CASSQDREGALGEQYF
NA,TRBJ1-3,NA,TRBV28,TGTGCCAGCCAGGGCCCCTTCTCTGGAAACACCATATATTTT,CASQGPFSGNTIYF
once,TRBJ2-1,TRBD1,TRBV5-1,TGCGCCAGCAGCTCTCACCCCGGACAGGGGAGCGGTGAGCAGTTCTTC,CASSSHPGQGSGEQFF
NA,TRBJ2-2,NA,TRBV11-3,TGTGCCAGCAGCCCCCGGGAGACCGGGGAGCTGTTTTTT,CASSPRETGELFF
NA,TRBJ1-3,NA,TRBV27,TGTGCCAGCAGTCCTATCCCGGCCTGGAGTGGGGGAAACACCATATATTTT,CASSPIPAWSGGNTIYF
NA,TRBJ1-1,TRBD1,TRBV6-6,TGTGCCAGCAGTTCCAGGGGGTTCATGAACACTGAAGCTTTCTTT,CASSSRGFMNTEAFF
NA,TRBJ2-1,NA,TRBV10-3,TGTGCCATCAGTGAGTCGAGCACCTCCTACAATGAGCAGTTCTTC,CAISESSTSYNEQFF
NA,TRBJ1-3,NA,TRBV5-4,TGTGCCAGCAGCTCGGGGTATAGGAGTCCCTCTGGAAACACCATATATTTT,CASSSGYRSPSGNTIYF
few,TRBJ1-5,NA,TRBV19,TGTGCCAGTAGGCGCCCCTATAGCAATCAGCCCCAGCATTTT,CASRRPYSNQPQHF
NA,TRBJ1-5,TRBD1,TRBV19,TGTGCCAGTAGTGGGACAGGGAATCAGCCCCAGCATTTT,CASSGTGNQPQHF
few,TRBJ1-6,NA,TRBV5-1,TGCGCCAGCAGCTTACAGGTCGGAGAGTCACCCCTCCACTTT,CASSLQVGESPLHF
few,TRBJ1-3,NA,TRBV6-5,TGTGCCAGCAGTTACTCGAGGGCAGCCTCTGGAAACACCATATATTTT,CASSYSRAASGNTIYF
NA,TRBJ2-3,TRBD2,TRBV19,TGTGCCAGTAGTATAGCTCTAGCGGGGGGGGTCACAGATACGCAGTATTTT,CASSIALAGGVTDTQYF